Presented here are 22 T cell receptor beta chains from one specimen sequenced in a study of shared clonotypes between healthy human individuals. Profiling relied on immunoSEQ multiplex PCR, and the TCRdb table lists in-frame clones only, not all of them. The top ten clones hold roughly 1% of a sample with about 2 million clones, just under 95% of them seen once. CD45RO-negative CD8 cells positively selected for CCR7 made up the naive population, which excluded terminally differentiated effector memory CD45RA+ cells. The sample comprised naive CD8+ T cells sorted from blood. The receptors derive from a man aged 18 to 30 in good health.

V usage is TRBV13 and J usage is TRBJ2-1; D remains unclear. The CDR3 is made up of 14 amino acids. CDR1 is PRHDT and CDR2 is FYEKMQ in the germline V gene (reference sequence). Between the trimmed V and J ends, which lost 3 bases and 8 bases, there was a span of 14 bases. CDR3 DNA sequence: TGTGCCAGCAGCTTCACGGGCCCGGCGGATGAGCAGTTCTTC. Translation gives CASSFTGPADEQFF.

This clone has only a few counts. The V and J genes are TRBV11-3 and TRBJ2-7; 14 bases map to TRBD2. The CDR3 runs to 17 residues. V lost 3 bases to trimming and J lost 3 bases; unmatched junction nucleotides: 7. Germline lookup yields CDR1 SGHNT and CDR2 YENEEA. The CDR3 DNA is TGTGCCAGCAGCTTTCGAGGGACTAGCGGGAGAATCTACGAGCAGTACTTC. Translated, it gives CASSFRGTSGRIYEQYF.

The genes are TRBV6-5 and TRBJ1-4; a possible D gene is TRBD1 (5 bases). V lost 4 bases and J lost 6, with 9 bases in between. This CDR3 is 13 amino acids long. Germline values: CDR1 MNHEY, CDR2 SVGAGI. CDR3 sequence: CASSLGGDEKLFF. The CDR3, as DNA: TGTGCCAGCAGTTTGGGGGGGGATGAAAAACTGTTTTTT.

V is TRBV2 and J is TRBJ2-7, with D possibly TRBD2 on 6 matching bases. This CDR3 has 16 residues. V lost 6 bases, J lost 5 bases, and 23 bases lay in between. From germline, CDR1 is SNHLY and CDR2 FYNNEI. The CDR3 DNA is TGTGCCAGCAGCTGGGACCACCGGGGGATAAGTCACGAGCAGTACTTC. Protein: CASSWDHRGISHEQYF. Full variable domain (outside the CDR3, taken from reference TRBV2 and TRBJ2-7): EPEVTQTPSHQVTQMGQEVILRCVPISNHLYFYWYRQILGQKVEFLVSFYNNEISEKSEIFDDQFSVERPDGSNFTLKIRSTKLEDSAMYFCASSWDHRGISHEQYFGPGTRLTVT.

The chain combines TRBV4-2 with TRBJ1-1; D gene unclear. Germline values: CDR1 LGHNA, CDR2 YNFKEQ. Trimming took off 4 bases at V and 0 bases at J, with 15 bases between the two ends. The CDR3 runs 16 residues. CDR3 DNA: TGTGCCAGCAGCCTCGGGGTCCGGACTTTGAACACTGAAGCTTTCTTT. Protein sequence: CASSLGVRTLNTEAFF.

The V call is TRBV6-1, the J call TRBJ2-7; D ambiguous. CDR1 MNHNS and CDR2 SASEGT come from the germline V gene. V lost 4 bases and J lost 5, with 3 bases in between. The CDR3 sequence is 10 residues long. The CDR3 reads CASSVHEQYF. The CDR3 region has the DNA TGTGCCAGCAGTGTCCACGAGCAGTACTTC.

The chain combines TRBV6-4 with TRBJ1-2; D unresolved. This CDR3 comprises 12 residues. The V gene lost 2 bases and the J gene lost 8 bases, with 9 bases spanning the gap. Germline V gene sequence: CDR1 MRHNA, CDR2 SNTAGT. In DNA, the CDR3 is TGTGCCAGCAGTGACCCGCCGGGAGGCTACACCTTC. Amino acids: CASSDPPGGYTF.

This rearrangement joins TRBV11-2 to TRBJ2-1; 11 nucleotides agree with TRBD2. Germline CDR1 and CDR2: SGHAT and FQNNGV. V was clipped by 5 bases and J by 4 bases; unmatched bases: 4. The CDR3 is 15 residues long. The CDR3, as DNA: TGTGCCAGCAGCCACACTAGCGGGAGTTACAATGAGCAGTTCTTC. Its protein product is CASSHTSGSYNEQFF.

This chain connects TRBV6-5 to TRBJ1-5; D remains ambiguous. V shed 5 bases and J shed 0 bases, with 11 bases lying between them. From germline, CDR1 is MNHEY and CDR2 SVGAGI. This CDR3 is 15 amino acids long. The DNA of the CDR3 is TGTGCCAGCAGTCTACAGCCAGATAGCAATCAGCCCCAGCATTTT. Encoded protein: CASSLQPDSNQPQHF.

Points on this clone: The identical CDR3 is also encoded by other nucleotide sequences in the sample. The chain is built from TRBV6-5 and TRBJ2-7, with 7 bases lining up with TRBD1. Per the germline V gene, CDR1 is MNHEY and CDR2 is SVGAGI. The CDR3 is made up of 16 amino acids. V lost 0 bases, J lost 0 bases, and 5 bases stayed unmatched. The CDR3 bases are TGTGCCAGCAGTTACTCGACAGGGCAACTCTCCTACGAGCAGTACTTC. Protein sequence: CASSYSTGQLSYEQYF.

The chain carries TRBV18 and TRBJ2-1; 11 bases align to TRBD2. The CDR3 is 17 residues long. Germline V lookup: CDR1 KGHSH, CDR2 LQKENI. After removal of 5 bases from V and 0 bases from J, the junction contained 6 bases not matched to a gene. The CDR3 is CASSSGTSGDSYNEQFF. The CDR3 region has the DNA TGTGCCAGCTCATCCGGGACTAGCGGCGACTCCTACAATGAGCAGTTCTTC.

This chain uses TRBV29-1 with TRBJ2-7; 7 bases agree with TRBD2. With V trimmed by 2 bases and J by 3 bases, 4 bases remained unmatched. The CDR3 is 13 residues long. Germline V gene data show CDR1 as SQVTM and CDR2 as ANQGSEA. The CDR3 sequence is CSVEREDGYEQYF. DNA for the CDR3: TGCAGCGTTGAACGGGAGGATGGCTACGAGCAGTACTTC.

J is TRBJ1-6 and V is TRBV27; 7 bases are shared with TRBD1. Germline CDR1 reads MNHEY; CDR2 reads SMNVEV (reference sequence). The CDR3 covers 16 residues. V shed 0 bases, J shed 9 bases, and the junction held 8 bases outside the gene matches. This chain's CDR3 is CASSLSAQGGGSPLHF. The CDR3 bases are TGTGCCAGCAGTTTATCGGCTCAGGGGGGGGGTTCACCCCTCCACTTT.

This chain joins TRBV13 and TRBJ2-1; D is ambiguous. Germline CDR1 is PRHDT and CDR2 is FYEKMQ (reference sequence). The CDR3 runs 16 residues. V was cut by 1 base and J by 0 bases, with 10 bases left in between. CDR3 in DNA: TGTGCCAGCAGCTTAGCGCCGATGAGCTCCTACAATGAGCAGTTCTTC. Protein: CASSLAPMSSYNEQFF.

This rearrangement joins TRBV18 to TRBJ2-2; D tentatively reads TRBD1 or TRBD2 (6 bases each). The CDR3 totals 15 residues. The V end lost 2 bases, the J end lost 6 bases, and 13 bases lay between the germline ends. The germline V gene has CDR1 KGHSH and CDR2 LQKENI. CDR3 nucleotide sequence: TGTGCCAGCTCACCAAAACAGGGAGGACCCGGGGAGCTGTTTTTT. It translates to CASSPKQGGPGELFF.

The chain links TRBV10-3 to TRBJ1-5, with 7 bases that match TRBD1. The CDR3 extends over 17 amino acids. The V and J ends lost 1 base and 2 bases, in that order; junction bases with no gene match: 8. CDR1 is ENHRY, CDR2 SYGVKD, per germline. The CDR3 DNA is TGTGCCATCAGTGAGTACTACAGGGGTGAGGGCAATCAGCCCCAGCATTTT. This codes for CAISEYYRGEGNQPQHF.

Comments on this clone: Other nucleotide sequences from this sample produce the same CDR3. The rearrangement links TRBV19 to TRBJ2-7; D is unclear. CDR1 and CDR2 from the germline V gene are LNHDA and SQIVND (reference sequence). Trimming took 1 base from V and 2 from J, leaving 9 bases between them. The CDR3 spans 14 residues. CDR3 sequence (DNA): TGTGCCAGTAGTATAGTTGCAGATACCTACGAGCAGTACTTC. Translated, it gives CASSIVADTYEQYF. Combining the CDR3 with reference TRBV19 and TRBJ2-7 gives the whole variable domain DGGITQSPKYLFRKEGQNVTLSCEQNLNHDAMYWYRQDPGQGLRLIYYSQIVNDFQKGDIAEGYSVSREKKESFPLTVTSAQKNPTAFYLCASSIVADTYEQYFGPGTRLTVT.

The gene calls are TRBV29-1 and TRBJ2-3, with TRBD2 matching 7 bases. This CDR3 comprises 14 residues. Germline V gene lookup returns CDR1 SQVTM and CDR2 ANQGSEA. Trimming cost V 3 bases and J 1 base; bases outside gene matches: 4. In DNA, the CDR3 is TGCAGCGTTGATTCGAGCGGGGGCACAGATACGCAGTATTTT. It encodes CSVDSSGGTDTQYF.

This chain uses TRBV11-2 with TRBJ1-1, with TRBD1 identical over 7 bases. The CDR3 covers 15 residues. Per germline, CDR1 SGHAT and CDR2 FQNNGV. The V segment lost 3 bases and the J segment 0 bases; nucleotides outside the gene matches: 4. CDR3 in amino acids: CASSLTGTLNTEAFF. The CDR3 nucleotides are TGTGCCAGCAGCTTGACAGGGACCCTGAACACTGAAGCTTTCTTT.

V gene TRBV6-6 combines with J gene TRBJ2-7, with D possibly called TRBD1 or TRBD2 (6 bases each). The V and J ends lost 5 bases and 6 bases respectively, with 8 bases between them. CDR3 length: 11 amino acids. Germline CDR1 and CDR2: MNHNY and SVGAGI (reference sequence). The CDR3 loop reads CASSKGGEQYF. CDR3 nucleotide sequence: TGTGCCAGCAGTAAGGGGGGCGAGCAGTACTTC.

The chain uses TRBV7-2 and TRBJ2-7; D may match TRBD1 or TRBD2 (5 bases each). The CDR3 loop spans 15 amino acids. The V end lost 8 bases, the J end lost 2 bases, and 19 bases lay between the germline ends. The germline V gene encodes CDR1 SGHTA and CDR2 FQGNSA. The CDR3 loop is CASAPGPYTTYEQYF. DNA of the CDR3: TGTGCCAGCGCCCCGGGGCCCTATACGACCTACGAGCAGTACTTC.

The V call is TRBV4-3, the J call TRBJ2-2; D not resolved. From germline, CDR1 is LGHNA and CDR2 YSLEER. The CDR3 loop spans 14 amino acids. Trimming left V 0 bases short and J 6 bases short, with 8 bases between. The CDR3 region has the DNA TGCGCCAGCAGCCAAGATTGGAGCCCCGGGGAGCTGTTTTTT. Translated, it gives CASSQDWSPGELFF.